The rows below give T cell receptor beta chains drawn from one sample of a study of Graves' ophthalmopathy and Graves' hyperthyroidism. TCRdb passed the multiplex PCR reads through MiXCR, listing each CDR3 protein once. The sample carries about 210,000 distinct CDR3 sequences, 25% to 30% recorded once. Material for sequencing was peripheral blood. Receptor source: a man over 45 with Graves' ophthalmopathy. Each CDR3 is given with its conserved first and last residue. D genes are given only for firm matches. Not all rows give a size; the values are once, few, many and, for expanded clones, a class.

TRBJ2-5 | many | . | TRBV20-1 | CSADFYAESQETQYF | TGCAGTGCTGACTTTTATGCGGAATCGCAAGAGACCCAGTACTTC
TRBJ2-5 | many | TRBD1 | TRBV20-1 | CSARRGQETQYF | TGCAGTGCTAGAAGGGGACAGGAGACCCAGTACTTC
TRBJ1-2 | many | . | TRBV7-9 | CASSLTGNGGYTF | TGTGCCAGCAGCTTAACAGGGAACGGTGGCTACACCTTC
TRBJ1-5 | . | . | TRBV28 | CASRGRETDSNQPQHF | TGTGCCAGCAGGGGGAGAGAGACGGATAGCAATCAGCCCCAGCATTTT
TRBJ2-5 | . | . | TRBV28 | CASSFEKEIRTLETQYF | TGTGCCAGTAGTTTTGAGAAGGAGATTAGGACATTGGAGACCCAGTACTTC
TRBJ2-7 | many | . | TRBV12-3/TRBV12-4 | CASSLMSSYEQYF | TGTGCCAGCAGTTTAATGAGCTCCTACGAGCAGTACTTC
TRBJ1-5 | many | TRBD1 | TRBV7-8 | CASSLVPGGSNQPQHF | TGTGCCAGCAGCTTAGTTCCAGGGGGTAGCAATCAGCCCCAGCATTTT
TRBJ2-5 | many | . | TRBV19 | CASRQGGLETQYF | TGTGCCAGTAGGCAGGGGGGACTGGAGACCCAGTACTTC
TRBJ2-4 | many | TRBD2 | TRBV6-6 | CASTETKGTSVVGIIAKNIQYF | TGTGCCAGCACCGAGACGAAAGGGACTAGCGTCGTGGGCATTATAGCCAAAAACATTCAGTACTTC
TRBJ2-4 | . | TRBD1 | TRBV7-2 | CASSFRDRNIQYF | TGTGCCAGCAGCTTCCGGGACAGGAACATTCAGTACTTC
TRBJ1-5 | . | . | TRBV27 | CASSQGLHSNQPQHF | TGTGCCAGCAGTCAGGGACTCCATAGCAATCAGCCCCAGCATTTT
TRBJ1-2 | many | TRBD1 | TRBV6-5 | CASSFRDRGVNYGYTF | TGTGCCAGCAGTTTTCGCGACAGGGGAGTTAACTATGGCTACACCTTC
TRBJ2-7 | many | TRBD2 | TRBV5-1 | CASSFGAGATHEQYF | TGCGCCAGCAGCTTTGGAGCGGGAGCAACCCACGAGCAGTACTTC
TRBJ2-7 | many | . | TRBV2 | CASSGTGYDEQYF | TGTGCCAGCAGTGGAACAGGTTATGACGAGCAGTACTTC
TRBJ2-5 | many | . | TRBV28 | CASSLRQGGLQETQYF | TGTGCCAGCAGTTTAAGACAGGGAGGGCTCCAAGAGACCCAGTACTTC
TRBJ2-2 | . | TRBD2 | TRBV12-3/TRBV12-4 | CASSFSGRGNTGELFF | TGTGCCAGCAGTTTCAGCGGGAGGGGGAACACCGGGGAGCTGTTTTTT
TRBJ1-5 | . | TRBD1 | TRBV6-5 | CASSYTTGGQPQHF | TGTGCCAGCAGTTACACGACAGGGGGCCAGCCCCAGCATTTT
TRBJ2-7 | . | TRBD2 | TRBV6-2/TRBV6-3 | CASSYGTSGASYEQYF | TGTGCCAGCAGTTACGGGACTAGCGGAGCTAGCTACGAGCAGTACTTC
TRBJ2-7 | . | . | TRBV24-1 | CASSETRTHTYEQYF | TGTGCCAGCAGTGAAACGAGGACACACACCTACGAGCAGTACTTC
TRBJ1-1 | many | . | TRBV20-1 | CSASRRPGTEAFF | TGCAGTGCTAGTCGTCGCCCTGGAACTGAAGCTTTCTTT
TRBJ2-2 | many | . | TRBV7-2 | CASSPRKGRRERGELFF | TGTGCCAGCAGCCCCCGGAAGGGACGACGGGAACGCGGGGAGCTGTTTTTT
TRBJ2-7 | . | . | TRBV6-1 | CASSEPGASSGHYEQYF | TGTGCCAGCAGTGAGCCAGGGGCCTCCTCCGGGCACTACGAGCAGTACTTC
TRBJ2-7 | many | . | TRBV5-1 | CASSFDADGSYEQYF | TGCGCCAGCAGCTTTGACGCTGACGGGAGCTACGAGCAGTACTTC
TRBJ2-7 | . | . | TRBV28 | CASSRGSPYEQYF | TGTGCCAGCAGTCGAGGCTCCCCCTACGAGCAGTACTTC
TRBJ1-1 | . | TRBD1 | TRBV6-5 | CASSYFASGQGAEAFF | TGTGCCAGCAGTTACTTTGCCTCTGGACAGGGGGCTGAAGCTTTCTTT
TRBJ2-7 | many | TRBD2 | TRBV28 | CATSGRALHEQYF | TGTGCCACCAGCGGGAGGGCCCTCCACGAGCAGTACTTC
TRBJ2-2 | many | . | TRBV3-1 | CASSQDLSYTGELFF | TGTGCCAGCAGCCAAGACTTATCCTACACCGGGGAGCTGTTTTTT
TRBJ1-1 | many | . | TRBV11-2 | CASSLGRTEAFF | TGTGCCAGCAGCTTAGGGCGCACTGAAGCTTTCTTT
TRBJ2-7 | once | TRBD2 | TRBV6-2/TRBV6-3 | CASSLAGGRHEQYF | TGTGCCAGCAGTCTAGCGGGAGGGCGGCACGAGCAGTACTTC